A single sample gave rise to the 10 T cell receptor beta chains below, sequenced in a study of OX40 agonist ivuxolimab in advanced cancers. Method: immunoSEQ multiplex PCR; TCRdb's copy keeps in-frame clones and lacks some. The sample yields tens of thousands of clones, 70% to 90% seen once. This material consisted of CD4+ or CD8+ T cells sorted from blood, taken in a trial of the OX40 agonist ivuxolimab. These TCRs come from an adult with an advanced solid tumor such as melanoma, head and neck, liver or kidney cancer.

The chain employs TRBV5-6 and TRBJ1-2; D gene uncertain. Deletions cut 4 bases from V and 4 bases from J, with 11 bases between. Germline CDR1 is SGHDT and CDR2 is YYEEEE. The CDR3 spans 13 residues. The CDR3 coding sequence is TGTGCCAGCAGCCCCAGGAGCGTCTATGGCTACACCTTC. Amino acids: CASSPRSVYGYTF.

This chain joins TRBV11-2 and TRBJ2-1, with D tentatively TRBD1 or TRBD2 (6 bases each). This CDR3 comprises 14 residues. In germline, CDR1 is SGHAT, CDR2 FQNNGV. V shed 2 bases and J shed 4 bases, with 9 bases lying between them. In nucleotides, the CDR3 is TGTGCCAGCAGCTTACCGGGGGCGTACAATGAGCAGTTCTTC. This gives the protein CASSLPGAYNEQFF.

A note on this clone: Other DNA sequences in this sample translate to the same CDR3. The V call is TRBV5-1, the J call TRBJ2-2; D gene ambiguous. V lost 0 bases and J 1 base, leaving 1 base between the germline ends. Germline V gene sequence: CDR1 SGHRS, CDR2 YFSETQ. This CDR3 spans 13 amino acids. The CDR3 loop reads CASSLGNTGELFF. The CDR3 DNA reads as TGCGCCAGCAGCTTGGGGAACACCGGGGAGCTGTTTTTT. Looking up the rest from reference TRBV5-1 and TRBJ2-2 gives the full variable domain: KAGVTQTPRYLIKTRGQQVTLSCSPISGHRSVSWYQQTPGQGLQFLFEYFSETQRNKGNFPGRFSGRQFSNSRSEMNVSTLELGDSALYLCASSLGNTGELFFGEGSRLTVL.

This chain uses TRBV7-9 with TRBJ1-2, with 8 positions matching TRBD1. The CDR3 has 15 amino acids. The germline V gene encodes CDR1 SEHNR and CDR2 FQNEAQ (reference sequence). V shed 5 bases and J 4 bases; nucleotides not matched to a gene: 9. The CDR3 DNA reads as TGTGCCAGCAGCAAAGGCGGGACAGGCGCCTATGGCTACACCTTC. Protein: CASSKGGTGAYGYTF.

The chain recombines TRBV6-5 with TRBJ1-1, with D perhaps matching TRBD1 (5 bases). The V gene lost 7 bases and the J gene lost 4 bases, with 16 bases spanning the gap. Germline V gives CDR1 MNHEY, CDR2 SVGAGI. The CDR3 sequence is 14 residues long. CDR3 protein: CASNLAGASTEAFF. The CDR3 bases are TGTGCCAGCAACCTGGCCGGGGCGAGCACTGAAGCTTTCTTT.

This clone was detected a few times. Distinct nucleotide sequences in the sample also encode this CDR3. The CDR3 DNA reads as TGCGCCAGCAGCCGGAGACAGGAGAACACTGAAGCTTTCTTT. Encoded protein: CASSRRQENTEAFF. The chain recombines TRBV5-1 with TRBJ1-1, with D tentatively TRBD1 (6 bases). The CDR3 contains 14 residues. The germline CDR1 and CDR2 sequences are SGHRS and YFSETQ. V was trimmed by 4 bases and J by 1 base, leaving 11 bases between them. The full variable domain, with the rest looked up from reference TRBV5-1 and TRBJ1-1, is KAGVTQTPRYLIKTRGQQVTLSCSPISGHRSVSWYQQTPGQGLQFLFEYFSETQRNKGNFPGRFSGRQFSNSRSEMNVSTLELGDSALYLCASSRRQENTEAFFGQGTRLTVV.

CDR3 in DNA: TGTGCCAGCAGAACCTTCGGGACAGGGAACACTGAAGCTTTCTTT. This sequence encodes CASRTFGTGNTEAFF. The chain recombines TRBV6-1 with TRBJ1-1; TRBD1 matches 8 bases. This CDR3 has 15 amino acids. With V trimmed by 6 bases and J by 1 base, 7 bases remained unmatched. Germline V CDR1 and CDR2: MNHNS, SASEGT.

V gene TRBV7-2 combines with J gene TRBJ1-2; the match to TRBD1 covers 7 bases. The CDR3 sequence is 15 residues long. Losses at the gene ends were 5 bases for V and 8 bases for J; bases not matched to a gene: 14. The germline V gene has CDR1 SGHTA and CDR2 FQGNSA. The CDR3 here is CASSPSYRGTGGYTF. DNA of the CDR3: TGTGCCAGCAGCCCAAGTTACAGGGGAACGGGGGGCTACACCTTC.

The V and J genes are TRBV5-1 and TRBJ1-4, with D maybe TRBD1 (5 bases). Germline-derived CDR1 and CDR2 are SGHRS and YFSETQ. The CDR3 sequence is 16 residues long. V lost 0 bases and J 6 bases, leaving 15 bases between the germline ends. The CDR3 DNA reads TGCGCCAGCAGCTTGGGGGTCCAGGGAGGAGATGAAAAACTGTTTTTT. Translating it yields CASSLGVQGGDEKLFF.

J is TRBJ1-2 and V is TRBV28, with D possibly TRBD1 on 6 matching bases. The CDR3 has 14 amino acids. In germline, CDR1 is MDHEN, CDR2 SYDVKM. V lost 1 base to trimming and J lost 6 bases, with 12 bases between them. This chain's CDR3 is CASSLYRAVNGYTF. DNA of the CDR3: TGTGCCAGCAGTTTATACAGGGCAGTTAATGGCTACACCTTC.